The rows below give T cell receptor beta chains drawn from one sample of a study of molecular identifiers for immune sequencing clone quantification. One entry per CDR3 protein, called by TCRdb with MiXCR from the PCR reads. The sample carries hundreds of thousands of distinct CDR3 sequences, 15% to 20% recorded once. Sequencing was performed on naive CD8+ T cells from blood, with Jurkat cell RNA spiked in. These receptors all come from a human donor in good health. Some libraries in this study had Jurkat cell RNA spiked in. The CDR3 runs from the conserved cysteine through the conserved F or W. A D gene is named only where the DNA matches it firmly. Clone size is stated in some rows and not others, as once, few, many or a class when expanded.

CDR3nt: TGTGCCAGCAGTACACCAGGGGTTATAGATACGCAGTATTTT
CDR3aa: CASSTPGVIDTQYF
abundance: NA
v_gene: TRBV6-2/TRBV6-3
d_gene: NA
j_gene: TRBJ2-3

CDR3nt: TGCGCCAGCAGCCCAATACAGGGGGAGGGACCTAATGAGCAGTTCTTC
CDR3aa: CASSPIQGEGPNEQFF
abundance: few
v_gene: TRBV5-1
d_gene: NA
j_gene: TRBJ2-1

CDR3nt: TGTGCCACCAGGCCGGACGACCGCTTGGGAACTGAAGCTTTCTTT
CDR3aa: CATRPDDRLGTEAFF
abundance: many
v_gene: TRBV24-1
d_gene: NA
j_gene: TRBJ1-1

CDR3nt: TGTGCCAGCAGCCGGGAGGCGGGCTGCGAGCAGTACTTC
CDR3aa: CASSREAGCEQYF
abundance: NA
v_gene: TRBV27
d_gene: TRBD2
j_gene: TRBJ2-7

CDR3nt: TGTGCCAGCAGCCCCCTTGAATCGGGTACGCAGTATTTT
CDR3aa: CASSPLESGTQYF
abundance: few
v_gene: TRBV9
d_gene: NA
j_gene: TRBJ2-3

CDR3nt: TGTGCCAGCAGTGACCCGCAACTAGTGCAGGGGGTAGAGACCCAGTACTTC
CDR3aa: CASSDPQLVQGVETQYF
abundance: few
v_gene: TRBV2
d_gene: TRBD1
j_gene: TRBJ2-5

CDR3nt: TGCGCCAGCAGCTTGGCCCAGGGGGCTAACGAGCAGTACTTC
CDR3aa: CASSLAQGANEQYF
abundance: many
v_gene: TRBV5-1
d_gene: TRBD1
j_gene: TRBJ2-7

CDR3nt: TGTGCCAGCAGCTTGGCGGGGAAGAACACTGAAGCTTTCTTT
CDR3aa: CASSLAGKNTEAFF
abundance: few
v_gene: TRBV5-5
d_gene: NA
j_gene: TRBJ1-1

CDR3nt: TGTGCCAGCAGCCAGCAGCGGGGGGTTCTCGATGAGCAGTTCTTC
CDR3aa: CASSQQRGVLDEQFF
abundance: few
v_gene: TRBV5-4
d_gene: TRBD2
j_gene: TRBJ2-1

CDR3nt: TGTGCCAGCAGTTTAGCGGGTTACATCGGGGATGAGCAGTTCTTC
CDR3aa: CASSLAGYIGDEQFF
abundance: few
v_gene: TRBV6-2/TRBV6-3
d_gene: TRBD2
j_gene: TRBJ2-1

CDR3nt: TGTGCCAGCAGCGTAGGAAAGGGGGCTATATACGAGCAGTACTTC
CDR3aa: CASSVGKGAIYEQYF
abundance: NA
v_gene: TRBV9
d_gene: TRBD1
j_gene: TRBJ2-7

CDR3nt: TGTGCTAGTGGTTCCTCCCTCACCGGGACCCCCGACGAGCAGTTCTTC
CDR3aa: CASGSSLTGTPDEQFF
abundance: NA
v_gene: TRBV12-5
d_gene: NA
j_gene: TRBJ2-1

CDR3nt: TGTGCCAGCAGCTCAACCCCGGACGGACTTAACACTGAAGCTTTCTTT
CDR3aa: CASSSTPDGLNTEAFF
abundance: many
v_gene: TRBV7-2
d_gene: NA
j_gene: TRBJ1-1

CDR3nt: TGTGCCAGCGGACCAAGCTCCTACAATGAGCAGTTCTTC
CDR3aa: CASGPSSYNEQFF
abundance: many
v_gene: TRBV7-6
d_gene: NA
j_gene: TRBJ2-1

CDR3nt: TGTGCCACCAGTGACATAGCGGGAGAAGGAAGTGAGCAGTTCTTC
CDR3aa: CATSDIAGEGSEQFF
abundance: few
v_gene: TRBV24-1
d_gene: TRBD2
j_gene: TRBJ2-1

CDR3nt: TGCGCCAGCAGCCGAACCGGGACAGCGGGAGGGCCCCCCTACAATGAGCAGTTCTTC
CDR3aa: CASSRTGTAGGPPYNEQFF
abundance: NA
v_gene: TRBV4-3
d_gene: TRBD2
j_gene: TRBJ2-1

CDR3nt: TGTGCCAGCAGCTTAGACCTAGCGGGAGGCCCGGAATGGACGCAGTATTTT
CDR3aa: CASSLDLAGGPEWTQYF
abundance: many
v_gene: TRBV7-6
d_gene: TRBD2
j_gene: TRBJ2-3

CDR3nt: TGTGCAAGTCGGATAGTCTCCGACGGGGCAGATACGCAGTATTTT
CDR3aa: CASRIVSDGADTQYF
abundance: few
v_gene: TRBV12-2
d_gene: NA
j_gene: TRBJ2-3

CDR3nt: TGCAGCGTTGCGGGGACAGGGGGCCAAGAGACCCAGTACTTC
CDR3aa: CSVAGTGGQETQYF
abundance: few
v_gene: TRBV20-1
d_gene: TRBD1
j_gene: TRBJ2-5

CDR3nt: TGTGCCAGCAGCCCAGCGACCGGACTAGCAAAAAACATTCAGTACTTC
CDR3aa: CASSPATGLAKNIQYF
abundance: many
v_gene: TRBV7-9
d_gene: TRBD2
j_gene: TRBJ2-4

CDR3nt: TGTGCCAGCAGCTTGAGCTTTAATGAAAAACTGTTTTTT
CDR3aa: CASSLSFNEKLFF
abundance: many
v_gene: TRBV5-8
d_gene: NA
j_gene: TRBJ1-4

CDR3nt: TGTGCCAGCAGTCCAGGGGCCGCGGGATGGGAGACCCAGTACTTC
CDR3aa: CASSPGAAGWETQYF
abundance: many
v_gene: TRBV28
d_gene: NA
j_gene: TRBJ2-5

CDR3nt: TGTGCCAGTACCCCGCCCCAGGGGATGTTAACTGAAGCTTTCTTT
CDR3aa: CASTPPQGMLTEAFF
abundance: few
v_gene: TRBV19
d_gene: NA
j_gene: TRBJ1-1

CDR3nt: TGTGCCAGCGGCTCAGAGGACCGGAACACCGGGGAGCTGTTTTTT
CDR3aa: CASGSEDRNTGELFF
abundance: NA
v_gene: TRBV7-3
d_gene: NA
j_gene: TRBJ2-2

CDR3nt: TGTGCCAGTAAAGCGGGAGGGGGATACGAGCAGTACTTC
CDR3aa: CASKAGGGYEQYF
abundance: NA
v_gene: TRBV12-3/TRBV12-4
d_gene: TRBD2
j_gene: TRBJ2-7

CDR3nt: TGTGCCAGCAGGGACGGACTAGCGGATACCTACGAGCAGTACTTC
CDR3aa: CASRDGLADTYEQYF
abundance: NA
v_gene: TRBV2
d_gene: TRBD2
j_gene: TRBJ2-7

CDR3nt: TGTGCCAGCGGACTGCTCGCAGATACGCAGTATTTT
CDR3aa: CASGLLADTQYF
abundance: many
v_gene: TRBV27
d_gene: NA
j_gene: TRBJ2-3

CDR3nt: TGTGCCAGCAGCCCATCCGCCACAGGGGGCTCCACAGATACGCAGTATTTT
CDR3aa: CASSPSATGGSTDTQYF
abundance: many
v_gene: TRBV7-9
d_gene: TRBD1
j_gene: TRBJ2-3

CDR3nt: TGCGCCAGCAGCCAAGATACAGGAGACACCGGGGAGCTGTTTTTT
CDR3aa: CASSQDTGDTGELFF
abundance: many
v_gene: TRBV4-3
d_gene: NA
j_gene: TRBJ2-2

CDR3nt: TGTGCCAGCAGTTCAGCGGGGGACGGCACCGGGGAGCTGTTTTTT
CDR3aa: CASSSAGDGTGELFF
abundance: many
v_gene: TRBV6-2/TRBV6-3
d_gene: TRBD2
j_gene: TRBJ2-2

CDR3nt: TGTGCCAGCAGCTTGCTGTTGGCTGAAGCTTTCTTT
CDR3aa: CASSLLLAEAFF
abundance: NA
v_gene: TRBV5-6
d_gene: NA
j_gene: TRBJ1-1

CDR3nt: TGTGCCAGCAGTTTATGGTCTGGTGGTGTGAACGAGCAGTACTTC
CDR3aa: CASSLWSGGVNEQYF
abundance: many
v_gene: TRBV27
d_gene: NA
j_gene: TRBJ2-7

CDR3nt: TGCGCCAGCCGCAAACCCAACACCGGGGAGCTGTTTTTT
CDR3aa: CASRKPNTGELFF
abundance: NA
v_gene: TRBV4-1
d_gene: NA
j_gene: TRBJ2-2

CDR3nt: TGTGCCAGCAGTGAAGTCCTAGCGGGAGTTGAGCAGTTCTTC
CDR3aa: CASSEVLAGVEQFF
abundance: few
v_gene: TRBV6-4
d_gene: TRBD2
j_gene: TRBJ2-1

CDR3nt: TGCAGTGCTGCGGACAGGGGGTACCCTGAAGCTTTCTTT
CDR3aa: CSAADRGYPEAFF
abundance: many
v_gene: TRBV20-1
d_gene: TRBD1
j_gene: TRBJ1-1

CDR3nt: TGTGCCAGCAGTGAATACGCGACAGATACGCAGTATTTT
CDR3aa: CASSEYATDTQYF
abundance: many
v_gene: TRBV25-1
d_gene: NA
j_gene: TRBJ2-3

CDR3nt: TGTGCCAGCAGCCAACAGGACAGGGACTATGGCTACACCTTC
CDR3aa: CASSQQDRDYGYTF
abundance: many
v_gene: TRBV3-1
d_gene: TRBD1
j_gene: TRBJ1-2

CDR3nt: TGTGCCAGCAGCTTGGACCCCAACCCCGACAATGAGCAGTTCTTC
CDR3aa: CASSLDPNPDNEQFF
abundance: NA
v_gene: TRBV3-1
d_gene: NA
j_gene: TRBJ2-1

CDR3nt: TGCGCCAGCAGCTTGGTGTTGGGCAATGAGCAGTTCTTC
CDR3aa: CASSLVLGNEQFF
abundance: many
v_gene: TRBV5-1
d_gene: NA
j_gene: TRBJ2-1

CDR3nt: TGTGCCAGTAGTATTTTTGGGGCTCGGGAGACCCAGTACTTC
CDR3aa: CASSIFGARETQYF
abundance: many
v_gene: TRBV19
d_gene: NA
j_gene: TRBJ2-5

CDR3nt: TGTGCCATCAGTGAGTCGGGACTAGCGGGGAGGTCAGATACGCAGTATTTT
CDR3aa: CAISESGLAGRSDTQYF
abundance: many
v_gene: TRBV10-3
d_gene: TRBD2
j_gene: TRBJ2-3

CDR3nt: TGTGCCAGCAGTTTATCGTACCCTGTGGACCAGTACTTC
CDR3aa: CASSLSYPVDQYF
abundance: NA
v_gene: TRBV27
d_gene: NA
j_gene: TRBJ2-5

CDR3nt: TGTGCCAGCAGCTTAACCGACGGGATCACCGGGGAGCTGTTTTTT
CDR3aa: CASSLTDGITGELFF
abundance: many
v_gene: TRBV7-9
d_gene: NA
j_gene: TRBJ2-2

CDR3nt: TGCGCCAGCAGCCATGTGAGAGTTGGCACTAAAGCTTTCTTT
CDR3aa: CASSHVRVGTKAFF
abundance: NA
v_gene: TRBV4-1
d_gene: NA
j_gene: TRBJ1-1

CDR3nt: TGTGCCAGCAGCTTAGTAAGGACAGCTAGTAACAATGAGCAGTTCTTC
CDR3aa: CASSLVRTASNNEQFF
abundance: many
v_gene: TRBV7-8
d_gene: NA
j_gene: TRBJ2-1